This T cell receptor (beta chain) is from a study of blood T cell repertoires in COVID-19. For the study at large: From T cells, B-cell-depleted T cells, or PBMCs came the material, which was cDNA or gDNA.

This clone was detected a few times. Clinical history as reported by participants underpinned cohort assignment. The method was immunoSEQ multiplex PCR; TCRdb's version includes in-frame clones alone and lacks a portion of them. This sample has about 160,000 clones, with around 84% found just once. CDR3 length equals 14 residues. Germline V gene lookup returns CDR1 SNHLY and CDR2 FYNNEI. Trimming removed 6 bases from V and 1 base from J; junction bases left unmatched: 3. The chain recombines TRBV2 with TRBJ1-1; the match to TRBD1 covers 9 bases. The TCR sequence derives from a woman in her forties or fifties who had recovered from COVID-19. Sequencing input: PBMCs or T cells enriched from blood (not recorded which). The CDR3 DNA reads TGTGCCAGCAGCCCGGGACAGGGGAACACTGAAGCTTTCTTT. This sequence encodes CASSPGQGNTEAFF.